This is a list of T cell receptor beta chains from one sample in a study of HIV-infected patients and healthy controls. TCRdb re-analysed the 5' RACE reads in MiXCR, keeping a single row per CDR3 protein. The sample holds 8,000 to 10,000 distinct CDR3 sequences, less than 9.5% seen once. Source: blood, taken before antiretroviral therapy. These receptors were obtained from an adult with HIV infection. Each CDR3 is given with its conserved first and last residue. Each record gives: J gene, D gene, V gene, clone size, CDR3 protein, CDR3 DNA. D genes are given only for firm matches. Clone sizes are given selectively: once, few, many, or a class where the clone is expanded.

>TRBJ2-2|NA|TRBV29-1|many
CSAFRGGARTGELFF
TGCAGCGCCTTTCGAGGGGGGGCGCGAACCGGGGAGCTGTTTTTT
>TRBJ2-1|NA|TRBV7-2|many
CASSLEGGARNEQFF
TGTGCCAGCAGCTTAGAGGGGGGGGCCCGTAATGAGCAGTTCTTC
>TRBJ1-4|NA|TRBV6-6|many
CASSLHRDEKLFF
TGTGCCAGCAGTCTTCACAGGGATGAAAAACTGTTTTTT
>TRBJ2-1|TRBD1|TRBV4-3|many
CASSQSETGTGGAYFGYNEQFF
TGCGCCAGCAGCCAGTCAGAAACCGGGACAGGGGGCGCCTACTTCGGCTACAATGAGCAGTTCTTC
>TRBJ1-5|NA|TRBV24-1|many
CATSDDSSNQPQHF
TGTGCCACCAGTGACGACAGTAGCAATCAGCCCCAGCATTTT
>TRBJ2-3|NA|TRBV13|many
CASSAPRLSKYTQYF
TGTGCCAGCAGCGCCCCCCGTCTAAGCAAATATACGCAGTATTTT
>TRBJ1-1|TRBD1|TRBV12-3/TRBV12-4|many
CASSFRGEAEAFF
TGTGCCAGCAGTTTCAGGGGGGAAGCTGAAGCTTTCTTT
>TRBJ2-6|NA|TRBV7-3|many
CASSLTGANVLTF
TGTGCCAGCAGCTTAACTGGGGCCAACGTCCTGACTTTC
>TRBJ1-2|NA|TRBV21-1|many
CASSPRQGDYGYTF
TGTGCCAGCAGCCCCCGCCAGGGCGACTATGGCTACACCTTC
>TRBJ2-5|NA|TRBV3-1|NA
CASSPPRAGSETQYF
TGTGCCAGCAGCCCGCCCCGGGCGGGGTCAGAGACCCAGTACTTC
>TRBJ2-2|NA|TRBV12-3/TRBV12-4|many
CASSLGRSGTGELFF
TGTGCCAGCAGTTTAGGGAGGTCGGGGACCGGGGAGCTGTTTTTT
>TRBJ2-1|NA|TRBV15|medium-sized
CATSRYLGFVNEQFF
TGTGCCACCAGCAGATACCTTGGTTTTGTTAATGAGCAGTTCTTC
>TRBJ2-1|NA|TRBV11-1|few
CASSLVSGNEQFF
TGTGCCAGCAGCTTAGTGTCAGGGAATGAGCAGTTCTTC
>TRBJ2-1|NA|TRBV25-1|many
CASSEYGVGEQFF
TGTGCCAGCAGTGAATACGGGGTCGGCGAGCAGTTCTTC
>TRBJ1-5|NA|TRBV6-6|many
CASSYGRNSNQPQHF
TGTGCCAGCAGTTACGGGCGGAATAGCAATCAGCCCCAGCATTTT
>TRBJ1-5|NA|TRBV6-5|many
CASSVRGYNQPQHF
TGTGCCAGCAGTGTCAGGGGTTACAATCAGCCCCAGCATTTT
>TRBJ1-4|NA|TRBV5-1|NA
CASSLVDPRNEKLFF
TGCGCCAGCAGCTTGGTGGACCCGCGGAATGAAAAACTGTTTTTT
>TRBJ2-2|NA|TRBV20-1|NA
CSAREAGYTGELFF
TGCAGTGCTAGAGAGGCGGGGTACACCGGGGAGCTGTTTTTT
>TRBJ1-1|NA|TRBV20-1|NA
CSATGFGSSTEAFF
TGCAGTGCTACAGGGTTCGGATCGAGCACTGAAGCTTTCTTT
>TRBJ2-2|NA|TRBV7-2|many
CASSRVANTGELFF
TGTGCCAGCAGTAGGGTCGCGAACACCGGGGAGCTGTTTTTT
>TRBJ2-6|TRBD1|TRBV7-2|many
CASSTDRVSGANVLTF
TGTGCCAGCAGCACGGACAGGGTCTCTGGGGCCAACGTCCTGACTTTC
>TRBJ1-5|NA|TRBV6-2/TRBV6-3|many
CATRQVNQPQHF
TGTGCCACCCGACAGGTCAATCAGCCCCAGCATTTT
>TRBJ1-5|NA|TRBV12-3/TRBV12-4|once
CASTMTGANQPQHF
TGTGCCAGCACTATGACGGGTGCCAATCAGCCCCAGCATTTT
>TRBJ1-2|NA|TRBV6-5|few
CASSYQGNYGYTF
TGTGCCAGCAGTTACCAGGGGAACTATGGCTACACCTTC
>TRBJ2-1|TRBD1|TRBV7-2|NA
CASSLAQGAVDNEQFF
TGTGCCAGCAGCTTAGCGCAGGGGGCTGTCGACAATGAGCAGTTCTTC
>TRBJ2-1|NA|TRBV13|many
CASSADHEQFF
TGTGCCAGCAGCGCGGATCATGAGCAGTTCTTC
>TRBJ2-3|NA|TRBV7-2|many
CASSGDRLLDTQYF
TGTGCCAGCAGCGGGGACCGTCTGCTCGATACGCAGTATTTT
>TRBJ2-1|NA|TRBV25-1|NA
CASSRAGDYNEQFF
TGTGCCAGCAGTCGGGCAGGCGACTACAATGAGCAGTTCTTC
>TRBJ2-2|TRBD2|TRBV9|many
CASSVVPAGTTGELFF
TGTGCCAGCAGCGTAGTTCCAGCGGGGACCACCGGGGAGCTGTTTTTT
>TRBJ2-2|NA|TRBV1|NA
CTNEILEVAGGPLTGELFF
TGCACCAACGAAATCCTGGAAGTAGCGGGGGGGCCGCTCACCGGGGAGCTGTTTTTT
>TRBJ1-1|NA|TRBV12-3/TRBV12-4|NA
CASSSDYRGRRMNTEAFF
TGTGCCAGCAGTTCAGACTATCGGGGACGGCGCATGAACACTGAAGCTTTCTTT
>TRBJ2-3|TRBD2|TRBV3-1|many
CASSQGWTGLAGGTDTQYF
TGTGCCAGCAGCCAAGGCTGGACGGGACTAGCGGGGGGCACGGATACGCAGTATTTT
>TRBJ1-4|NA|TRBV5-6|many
CASSLGQGGEKLFF
TGTGCCAGCAGCTTGGGTCAGGGAGGTGAAAAACTGTTTTTT
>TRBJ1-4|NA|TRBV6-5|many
CASSYSLGERNEKLFF
TGTGCCAGCAGTTACTCGTTAGGGGAGCGGAATGAAAAACTGTTTTTT
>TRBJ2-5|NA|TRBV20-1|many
CSVHSETQYF
TGCAGTGTCCACTCAGAGACCCAGTACTTC
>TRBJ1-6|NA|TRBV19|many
CASSIDWARTLHF
TGTGCCAGTAGTATAGATTGGGCGAGAACCCTCCACTTT
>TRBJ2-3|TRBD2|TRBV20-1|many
CSASSGGLYTDTQYF
TGCAGTGCTAGTTCTGGGGGACTATACACAGATACGCAGTATTTT
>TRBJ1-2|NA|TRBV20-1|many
CSARMGNYGYTF
TGCAGTGCTAGAATGGGGAACTATGGCTACACCTTC
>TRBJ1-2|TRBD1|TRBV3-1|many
CASSHRTGGAIGYTF
TGTGCCAGCAGCCACCGGACAGGGGGCGCGATTGGCTACACCTTC
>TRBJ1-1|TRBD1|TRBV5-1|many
CASSFTGVTEAFF
TGCGCCAGCAGCTTCACAGGGGTCACTGAAGCTTTCTTT
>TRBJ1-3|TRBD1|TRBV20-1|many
CSARGGGDGNTIYF
TGCAGTGCTAGAGGAGGGGGCGATGGAAACACCATATATTTT
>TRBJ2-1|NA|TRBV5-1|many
CASSGRGTISYNEQFF
TGCGCCAGCAGCGGCCGGGGTACGATCTCCTACAATGAGCAGTTCTTC
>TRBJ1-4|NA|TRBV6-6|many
CASSSTENEKLFF
TGTGCCAGCAGTTCGACAGAGAATGAAAAACTGTTTTTT